A selection of T cell receptor beta chains follows, all from one sample in a study of relationships among human T cell subsets. Via MiXCR, TCRdb re-called the multiplex PCR reads, giving one row per CDR3 protein. Of some 14,000 distinct CDR3 sequences listed, about 60% are singletons. Sequencing was done on a sample of Tregs sorted from blood. The receptors shown here come from a man between 40 and 49 years old in good health. The CDR3 runs from the conserved cysteine through the conserved F or W. D genes are given only for firm matches. Clone sizes are given selectively: once, few, many, or a class where the clone is expanded.

D	V	size	length	J	DNA	CDR3
.	TRBV14	.	13	TRBJ2-1	TGTGCCAGCAGCCAAGATCCGCCTACCGTACAGTTCTTC	CASSQDPPTVQFF
.	TRBV5-1	.	14	TRBJ1-1	TGCGCCAGCAGCTCGTCGGGGTACATCACTGAAGCTTTCTTT	CASSSSGYITEAFF
.	TRBV15	.	13	TRBJ1-6	TGTGCCACCAGCTCGGCGGGTTCTTCACCCCTCCACTTT	CATSSAGSSPLHF
TRBD2	TRBV20-1	.	14	TRBJ2-1	TGCAGTGCTAGAGGCCCTAGCGGGAAGGGTGAGCAGTTCTTC	CSARGPSGKGEQFF
.	TRBV28	few	14	TRBJ1-5	TGTGCCAGCATTCTACAGGGAAGCAATCAGCCCCAGCATTTT	CASILQGSNQPQHF
.	TRBV29-1	.	11	TRBJ2-1	TGCAGCGTTGTAACCGCCCATGAGCAGTTCTTC	CSVVTAHEQFF
.	TRBV20-1	.	15	TRBJ1-2	TGCAGTGCTAGCCAGTCAGGGGAAGGGCCGGATGGCTACACCTTC	CSASQSGEGPDGYTF
.	TRBV19	once	14	TRBJ2-7	TGTGCCAGTAGTATCGTCCGGGCTTCAGGCGAGCAGTACTTC	CASSIVRASGEQYF
TRBD1	TRBV12-3/TRBV12-4	few	14	TRBJ2-7	TGTGCCAGCAGTCAAGACGGACAGGGCTACGAGCAGTACTTC	CASSQDGQGYEQYF
.	TRBV4-1	.	14	TRBJ1-5	TGCGCCAGCAGCACCCGACAGGTCAATCAGCCCCAGCATTTT	CASSTRQVNQPQHF